This TCR beta chain was observed in a study of shared clonotypes between healthy human individuals. Each cell subset's genomic DNA was divided evenly among several immunoSEQ plates. Only in-frame clones appear in the TCRdb table, and some are missing; sequencing was by immunoSEQ multiplex PCR. The data hold about 1 million clones, with approximately 68% observed a single time. Germline V gene sequence: CDR1 GTSNPN, CDR2 SVGIG (reference sequence). CDR3 length equals 13 residues. Trimming left V 2 bases short and J 5 bases short, with 13 bases between. This clone was detected once. The healthy adult donors were HIV-negative and reported no recent acute infections or vaccinations.

The sequence came from a man aged 18 to 29 in good health. The chain couples TRBV30 to TRBJ2-7; no definite D call. Specimen: memory CD4+ T cells sorted from blood. Indicated subset: CD45RA-negative fraction. Here the CDR3 DNA reads TGTGCCTGGAGTACTGGCCCCCTCGACGAGCAGTACTTC. Translation: CAWSTGPLDEQYF. Full variable domain (rest looked up from reference TRBV30 and TRBJ2-7): SQTIHQWPATLVQPVGSPLSLECTVEGTSNPNLYWYRQAAGRGLQLLFYSVGIGQISSEVPQNLSASRPQDRQFILSSKKLLLSDSGFYLCAWSTGPLDEQYFGPGTRLTVT.